The entry that follows covers one T cell receptor (beta chain) sequence. Its specificity is not known. Thyroid ultrasound, orbital computed tomography, clinical symptoms, and serum thyroxine and TRAb underpinned diagnoses. The source of the PBMCs was less than 12 ml of fresh peripheral blood. From RNA transcripts, TCR beta CDR3 regions were amplified. Initially, a first-round RT-PCR of the TCR CDR3 employed the HTBI primer set. TCRdb re-called the multiplex PCR reads through MiXCR, storing one row per CDR3 protein. Among approximately 640,000 distinct CDR3 sequences listed, approximately 15% were seen once. The CDR3 loop spans 16 amino acids. CDR1 is SGHNT, CDR2 YYREEE, per germline (reference sequence). V lost 2 bases to trimming and J lost 8 bases; unmatched junction nucleotides: 11. This sample stems from a study of T cells in Graves' hyperthyroidism and ophthalmopathy. In the study overall: Peripheral blood was secured at the point of initial diagnosis, before any treatment. Study-level results: Researchers found most expanded thyroid clonotypes above 0.001 in blood as well.

The receptor was derived from a man aged 45 to 65 with Graves' hyperthyroidism. Sequencing was carried out using blood. V gene TRBV5-4 combines with J gene TRBJ1-4, with 8 bases lining up with TRBD1. The CDR3 coding sequence is TGTGCCAGCAGCTTTCCAGGGGGCGCAGAAAGAGAAAAACTGTTTTTT. Amino acids: CASSFPGGAEREKLFF.